This TCR gamma chain was profiled in a study of human gamma delta and Vdelta1 T cells. Study-level results: Acute myeloid leukemia was reportedly broadly targeted by polyclonal Delta One T cells.

TCRdb re-called clones from the PCR reads using CATT. The sample has 7,000 to 10,000 gamma-chain clones, around 50% seen once. This clone was detected a few times. Its specificity is unknown. This CDR3 region has 10 residues. The V and J ends lost 0 bases and 12 bases, in that order; junction bases with no gene match: 2. Germline V gene lookup returns CDR1 GITISATS and CDR2 ISYDGTV (reference sequence). V gene TRGV9 combines with J gene TRGJ1 or TRGJ2. This TCR derives from a human donor in good health. Sequencing was performed on Vdelta1 gamma-delta T cells from blood grown in culture (DOT cells). The CDR3 sequence is CALWEVRKLF. The CDR3 bases are TGTGCCTTGTGGGAGGTGCGGAAACTCTTT.